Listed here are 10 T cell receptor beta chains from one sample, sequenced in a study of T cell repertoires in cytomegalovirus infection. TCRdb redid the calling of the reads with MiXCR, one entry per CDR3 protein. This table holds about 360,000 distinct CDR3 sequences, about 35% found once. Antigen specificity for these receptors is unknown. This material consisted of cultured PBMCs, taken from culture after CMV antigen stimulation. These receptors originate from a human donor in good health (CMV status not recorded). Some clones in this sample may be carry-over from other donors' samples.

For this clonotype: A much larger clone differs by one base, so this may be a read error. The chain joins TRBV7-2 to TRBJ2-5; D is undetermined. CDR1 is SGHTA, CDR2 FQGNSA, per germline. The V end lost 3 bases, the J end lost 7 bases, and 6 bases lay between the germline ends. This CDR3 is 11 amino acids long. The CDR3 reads CASSFGRTQYF. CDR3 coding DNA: TGTGCCAGCAGCTTCGGTCGGACCCAGTACTTC.

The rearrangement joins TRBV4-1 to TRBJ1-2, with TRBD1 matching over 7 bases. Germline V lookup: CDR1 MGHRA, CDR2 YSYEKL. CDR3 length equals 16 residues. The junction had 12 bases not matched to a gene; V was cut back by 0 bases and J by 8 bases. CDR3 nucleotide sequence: TGCGCCAGCAGCCAAGATCCAGGACAGGTGATAGTCGGCTACACCTTC. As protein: CASSQDPGQVIVGYTF.

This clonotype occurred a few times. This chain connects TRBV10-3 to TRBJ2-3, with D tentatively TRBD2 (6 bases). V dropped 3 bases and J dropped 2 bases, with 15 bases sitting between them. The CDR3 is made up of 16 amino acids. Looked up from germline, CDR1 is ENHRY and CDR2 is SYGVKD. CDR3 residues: CAISDHERADTDTQYF. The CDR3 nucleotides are TGTGCCATCAGTGATCATGAGCGGGCAGACACAGATACGCAGTATTTT.

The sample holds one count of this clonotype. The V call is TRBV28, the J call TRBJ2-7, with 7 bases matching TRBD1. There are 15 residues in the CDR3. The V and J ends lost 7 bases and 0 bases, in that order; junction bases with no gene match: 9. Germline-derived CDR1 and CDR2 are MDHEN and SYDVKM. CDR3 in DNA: TGTGCCAGCACACCGAGACAGGGTATCTCCTACGAGCAGTACTTC. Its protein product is CASTPRQGISYEQYF.

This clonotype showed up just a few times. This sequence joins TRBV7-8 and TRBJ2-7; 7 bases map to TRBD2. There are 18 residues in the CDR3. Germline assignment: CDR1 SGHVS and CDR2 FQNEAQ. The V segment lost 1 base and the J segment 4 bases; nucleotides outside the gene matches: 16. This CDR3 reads CASSLGGSAWRESYEQYF. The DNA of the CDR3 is TGTGCCAGCAGCTTAGGAGGGTCCGCTTGGCGGGAGTCTTACGAGCAGTACTTC.

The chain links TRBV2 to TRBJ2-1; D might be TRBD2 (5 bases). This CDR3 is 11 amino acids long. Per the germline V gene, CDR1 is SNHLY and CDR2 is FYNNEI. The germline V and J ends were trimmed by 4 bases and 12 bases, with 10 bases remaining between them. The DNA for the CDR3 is TGTGCCAGCAGTGCGGCCGGAGGGCAGTTCTTC. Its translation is CASSAAGGQFF.

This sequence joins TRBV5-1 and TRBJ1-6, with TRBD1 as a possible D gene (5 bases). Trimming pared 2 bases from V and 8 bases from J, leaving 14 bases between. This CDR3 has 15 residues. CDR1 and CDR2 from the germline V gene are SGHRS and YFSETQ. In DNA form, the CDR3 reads TGCGCCAGCAGCTTACCCCGGGACGGATATTCACCCCTCCACTTT. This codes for CASSLPRDGYSPLHF. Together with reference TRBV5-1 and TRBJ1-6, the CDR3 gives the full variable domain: KAGVTQTPRYLIKTRGQQVTLSCSPISGHRSVSWYQQTPGQGLQFLFEYFSETQRNKGNFPGRFSGRQFSNSRSEMNVSTLELGDSALYLCASSLPRDGYSPLHFGNGTRLTVT.

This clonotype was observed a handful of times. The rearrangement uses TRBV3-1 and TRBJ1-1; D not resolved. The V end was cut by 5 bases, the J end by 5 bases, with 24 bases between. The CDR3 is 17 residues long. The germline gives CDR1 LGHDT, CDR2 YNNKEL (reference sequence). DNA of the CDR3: TGTGCCAGCAGCAAAGGAGGGTCACTCTCTATCCGAACTGAAGCTTTCTTT. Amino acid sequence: CASSKGGSLSIRTEAFF.

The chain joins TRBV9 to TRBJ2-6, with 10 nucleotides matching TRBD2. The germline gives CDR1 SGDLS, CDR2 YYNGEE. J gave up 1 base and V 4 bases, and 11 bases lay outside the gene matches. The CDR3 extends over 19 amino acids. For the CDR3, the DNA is TGTGCCAGCAGCCCCCAACCGGGACTAGCGAGGTCTGGGGCCAACGTCCTGACTTTC. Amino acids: CASSPQPGLARSGANVLTF.

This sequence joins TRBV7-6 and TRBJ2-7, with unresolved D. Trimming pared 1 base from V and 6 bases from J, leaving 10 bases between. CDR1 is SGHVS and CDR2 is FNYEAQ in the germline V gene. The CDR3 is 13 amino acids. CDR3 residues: CASSLVGNPEQYV. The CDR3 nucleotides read TGTGCCAGCAGCTTAGTGGGAAATCCCGAGCAGTACGTC.